Shown below are 17 T cell receptor beta chains from a single sample sequenced in a study of T cells in Graves' hyperthyroidism and ophthalmopathy. Amplified TCR beta CDR3 regions came from RNA transcripts. Using the HTBI primer set, a first-round RT-PCR was run on the TCR CDR3. TCRdb reprocessed the multiplex PCR reads via MiXCR and lists one record per CDR3 protein. The profile shows a few hundred thousand distinct CDR3 sequences, around 43% of them singletons. Sequenced input: peripheral blood or thyroid tissue (not recorded which). These TCRs come from an adult woman with Graves' disease, either hyperthyroidism or ophthalmopathy (not recorded which).

This rearrangement joins TRBV7-6 to TRBJ2-3, with 13 bases aligning to TRBD2. The V and J ends lost 4 bases and 7 bases, in that order; junction bases with no gene match: 8. The CDR3 extends over 16 amino acids. Germline CDR1 and CDR2: SGHVS and FNYEAQ. CDR3 protein: CASSSTSGRASHTQYF. Here the CDR3 DNA reads TGTGCCAGCAGCTCCACTAGCGGGAGGGCCTCCCATACGCAGTATTTT.

This clonotype was seen at least ten times. One junction end does not reproduce the germline sequence, and a read error may be involved. J is TRBJ2-3 and V is TRBV7-9; D gene uncertain. This CDR3 contains 12 residues. Germline CDR1 reads SEHNR; CDR2 reads FQNEAQ (reference sequence). The CDR3 region is CASSLTGDTQYF. Written as DNA, the CDR3 is TGCGCCAGCAGCTTGACTGGAGATACGCAGTATTTT.

This clonotype was seen once. The J gene is TRBJ1-1, the V gene TRBV15; D remains ambiguous. V was shortened by 6 bases and J by 1 base, with 9 bases between the two germline ends. CDR3 length equals 13 residues. Germline assignment: CDR1 LNHNV and CDR2 YYDKDF (reference sequence). CDR3 sequence reads: CATSAEKNTEAFF. CDR3 nucleotide sequence: TGTGCCACCAGTGCAGAGAAGAACACTGAAGCTTTCTTT.

This clonotype was seen repeatedly, ten times or more. The chain links TRBV29-1 to TRBJ1-1; TRBD1 aligns across 8 bases. Trimming took 7 bases from V and 1 from J; bases not matched to a gene: 5. The CDR3 has 13 residues. The germline V gene encodes CDR1 SQVTM and CDR2 ANQGSEA. The CDR3 sequence: CSGGQGTNTEAFF. The CDR3 nucleotides read TGCAGCGGCGGACAGGGAACGAACACTGAAGCTTTCTTT.

Many counts were recorded for this clonotype. V and J are TRBV14 and TRBJ1-4; D is unresolved. The CDR3 consists of 14 residues. The germline gives CDR1 SGHDN, CDR2 FVKESK. V gave up 2 bases and J gave up 10 bases, with 14 bases separating them. CDR3: CASSQLGDAPKLFF. CDR3 DNA: TGTGCCAGCAGCCAACTTGGAGACGCCCCAAAACTGTTTTTT.

The rearrangement joins TRBV7-2 to TRBJ2-7; tentative D call: TRBD1 (5 bases). The germline CDR1 and CDR2 sequences are SGHTA and FQGNSA. The CDR3 covers 15 residues. V dropped 7 bases and J dropped 9 bases, with 25 bases sitting between them. CDR3 in DNA: TGTGCCAGCAACCGCAGGGTGGGAAACGAAGTGGGGCAGTACTTC. It is translated as CASNRRVGNEVGQYF.

The rearrangement joins TRBV9 to TRBJ1-5; D possibly corresponds to TRBD1 (5 bases). V dropped 7 bases and J dropped 6 bases, with 14 bases sitting between them. Germline V gene sequence: CDR1 SGDLS, CDR2 YYNGEE. The CDR3 has 13 amino acids. In DNA form, the CDR3 reads TGTGCCAGCCGGGGGGGAGCGGGTCAGCCCCAGCATTTT. Encoded protein: CASRGGAGQPQHF.

This clonotype has just a few counts. The chain has TRBV29-1 and TRBJ2-7; the match to TRBD1 covers 8 bases. The junction had 10 bases not matched to a gene; V was cut back by 6 bases and J by 3 bases. This CDR3 is built from 14 residues. From germline, CDR1 is SQVTM and CDR2 ANQGSEA. In nucleotides, the CDR3 is TGCAGCGTCGCCCTCCGGGACAGGAACTACGAGCAGTACTTC. It is translated as CSVALRDRNYEQYF.

V usage is TRBV10-1 and J usage is TRBJ1-3; D is possibly TRBD1 (5 bases). In germline, CDR1 is WNHNN, CDR2 SYGVQD (reference sequence). The V and J ends lost 7 bases and 0 bases respectively, with 22 bases between them. The CDR3 is 18 amino acids. The CDR3 DNA reads TGCGCCAGCACCGGGACTAGCGGGACGACCTTCTCTGGAAACACCATATATTTT. Protein product: CASTGTSGTTFSGNTIYF.

This chain joins TRBV6-5 and TRBJ1-1; no reliable D call. Trimming pared 8 bases from V and 1 base from J, leaving 11 bases between. Germline CDR1 and CDR2: MNHEY and SVGAGI. The CDR3 length is 13 residues. For the CDR3, the DNA is TGTGCCAGCGGGAACCGACAGAACACTGAAGCTTTCTTT. It specifies CASGNRQNTEAFF.

The chain combines TRBV7-2 with TRBJ2-2, with D perhaps given as TRBD1 or TRBD2 (6 bases each). Germline V lookup: CDR1 SGHTA, CDR2 FQGNSA. Trimming shortened V by 2 bases and J by 4 bases, and 11 bases separated the two germline ends. The CDR3 has 15 residues. CDR3 amino acids: CASSLKGGGTGELFF. The CDR3 nucleotides read TGTGCCAGCAGCTTAAAGGGGGGTGGCACCGGGGAGCTGTTTTTT.

The chain combines TRBV5-1 with TRBJ2-7, with TRBD1 identical over 7 bases. J gave up 5 bases and V 5 bases, and 4 bases lay outside the gene matches. The CDR3 spans 12 residues. CDR1 is SGHRS and CDR2 is YFSETQ in the germline V gene. In DNA form, the CDR3 reads TGCGCCAGCAGGACAGGGCTACACGAGCAGTACTTC. Its protein product is CASRTGLHEQYF.

This chain uses TRBV11-2 with TRBJ1-4; 7 nucleotides align to TRBD1. The CDR3 runs 13 residues. Germline values: CDR1 SGHAT, CDR2 FQNNGV. With 6 bases clipped from V and 5 bases from J, the junction kept 3 bases outside the gene matches. CDR3 residues: CASSRQGNEKLFF. The CDR3 DNA sequence: TGTGCCAGCAGTCGACAGGGCAATGAAAAACTGTTTTTT.

This clonotype occurred many times. CDR3 loop: CASSSGGREQYF. In DNA form, the CDR3 reads TGCGCCAGCAGCTCGGGGGGGCGGGAGCAGTACTTC. The V gene is TRBV5-1, the J gene TRBJ2-7; 8 bases match TRBD2. V shed 3 bases and J 7 bases; nucleotides not matched to a gene: 3. The length of the CDR3 is 12 residues. Germline V gene lookup returns CDR1 SGHRS and CDR2 YFSETQ.

Concerning this clonotype itself: Just one base apart from a much larger clone, this may be a read error. The V and J genes are TRBV29-1 and TRBJ2-7, with 8 bases identical to TRBD1. The germline V gene has CDR1 SQVTM and CDR2 ANQGSEA. The trim removed 6 bases at V and 4 bases at J, leaving 11 bases unmatched. This CDR3 spans 14 amino acids. CDR3 nucleotide sequence: TGCAGCGTGAAACGGGACAGGATGGGGTACGAGCAGTACTTC. Protein: CSVKRDRMGYEQYF.

This clonotype came up many times. This chain uses TRBV11-2 with TRBJ2-7; perhaps D is TRBD1 or TRBD2 (5 bases each). This CDR3 is 15 amino acids long. Germline V gives CDR1 SGHAT, CDR2 FQNNGV. Between the trimmed V and J ends, which lost 0 bases and 6 bases, there was a span of 15 bases. CDR3 nucleotide sequence: TGTGCCAGCAGCTTAGAGGGGGAGATAAGTGGCGAGCAGTACTTC. Translated, it gives CASSLEGEISGEQYF.

A few counts support this clonotype. CDR3 in amino acids: CASSLADGGRYGYTF. CDR3 nucleotide sequence: TGTGCCAGCAGCTTGGCCGATGGGGGAAGGTATGGCTACACCTTC. The chain employs TRBV7-9 and TRBJ1-2; tentatively, D is TRBD1 (5 bases). V lost 3 bases and J lost 5, with 16 bases in between. The V gene's germline CDR1 is SEHNR and CDR2 FQNEAQ (reference sequence). The CDR3 is 15 residues long.